This T cell receptor beta chain was sequenced for a study of blood T cell repertoires in COVID-19. Study at large: T cells, B-cell-depleted T cells, or PBMCs supplied cDNA or gDNA.

Per the original methods: Amplification of reference gene primers provided the estimated nucleated cell counts. The method was immunoSEQ multiplex PCR; TCRdb's version includes in-frame clones alone and lacks a portion of them. The V and J calls and the clone size are those of that table, but D and trimming were determined from the DNA. The sample records under 250,000 clones, around four fifths being singletons. Germline V CDR1 and CDR2: SNHLY, FYNNEI. V gave up 4 bases and J gave up 3 bases, with 12 bases separating them. The CDR3 is 15 residues long. The sequence came from a young man who had recovered from COVID-19. The specimen sequenced was peripheral blood. V gene TRBV2 combines with J gene TRBJ2-2; D perhaps matches TRBD1 (6 bases). The CDR3 DNA reads TGTGCCAGCAGTGTAACAGGGCGGGACACCGGGGAGCTGTTTTTT. Amino acid sequence: CASSVTGRDTGELFF.